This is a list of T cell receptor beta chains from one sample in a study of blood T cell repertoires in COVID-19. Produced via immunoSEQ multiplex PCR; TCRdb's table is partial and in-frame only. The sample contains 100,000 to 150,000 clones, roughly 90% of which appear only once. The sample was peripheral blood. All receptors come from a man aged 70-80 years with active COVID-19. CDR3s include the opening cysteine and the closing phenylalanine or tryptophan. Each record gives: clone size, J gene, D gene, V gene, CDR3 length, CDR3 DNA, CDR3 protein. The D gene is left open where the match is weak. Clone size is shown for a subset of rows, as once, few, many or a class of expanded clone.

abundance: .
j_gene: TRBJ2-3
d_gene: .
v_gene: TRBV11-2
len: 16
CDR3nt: TGTGCCAGCAGCTTAAGGCCCGACCGGGGCACAGATACGCAGTATTTT
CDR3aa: CASSLRPDRGTDTQYF

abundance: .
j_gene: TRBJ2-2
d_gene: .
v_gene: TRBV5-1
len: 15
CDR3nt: TGCGCCAGCAGCTTGGCAGGGGAGAACACCGGGGAGCTGTTTTTT
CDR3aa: CASSLAGENTGELFF

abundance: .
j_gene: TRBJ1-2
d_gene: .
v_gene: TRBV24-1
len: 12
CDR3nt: TGTGCCACCGCGGACAACGACTATGGCTACACCTTC
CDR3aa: CATADNDYGYTF

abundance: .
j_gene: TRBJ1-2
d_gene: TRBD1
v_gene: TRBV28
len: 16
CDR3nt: TGTGCCAGCAGTTCAGGGGGACAGGGGGCTAAACATGGCTACACCTTC
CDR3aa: CASSSGGQGAKHGYTF

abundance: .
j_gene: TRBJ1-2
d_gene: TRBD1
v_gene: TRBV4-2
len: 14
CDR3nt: TGTGCCAGCAGCCGCCGGAACAGGGGCGATGGCTACACCTTC
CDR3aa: CASSRRNRGDGYTF

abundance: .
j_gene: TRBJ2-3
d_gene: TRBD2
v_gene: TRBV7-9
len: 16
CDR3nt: TGTGCCAGCAGCTTAGGGCTAGCGGGTAGCACAGATACGCAGTATTTT
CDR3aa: CASSLGLAGSTDTQYF

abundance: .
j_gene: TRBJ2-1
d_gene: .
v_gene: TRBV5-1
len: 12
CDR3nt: TGCGCCAGCACGGGCGGGTACAATGAGCAGTTCTTC
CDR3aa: CASTGGYNEQFF

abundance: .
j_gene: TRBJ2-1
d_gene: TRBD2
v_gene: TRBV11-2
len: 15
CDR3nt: TGTGCCAGCAGCTATACAGCGGGAGGGCCCAATGAGCAGTTCTTC
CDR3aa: CASSYTAGGPNEQFF

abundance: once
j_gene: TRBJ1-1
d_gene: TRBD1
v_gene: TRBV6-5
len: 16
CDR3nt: TGTGCCAGCAGTTTGGCACAGGGGGCAACGAACACTGAAGCTTTCTTT
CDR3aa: CASSLAQGATNTEAFF

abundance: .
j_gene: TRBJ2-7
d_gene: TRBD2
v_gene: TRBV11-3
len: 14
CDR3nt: TGTGCCAGCAGCCCGGTTAGCGGGAGTGTGGAGCAGTACTTC
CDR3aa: CASSPVSGSVEQYF

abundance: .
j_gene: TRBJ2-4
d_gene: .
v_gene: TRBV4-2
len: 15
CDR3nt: TGTGCCAGCAGCCAAGAATTACTTGCCAAAAACATTCAGTACTTC
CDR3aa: CASSQELLAKNIQYF

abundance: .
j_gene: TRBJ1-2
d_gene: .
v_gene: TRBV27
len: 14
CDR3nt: TGTGCCAGCAGACCTCCGGGCCTACGAGGGGGCTACACCTTC
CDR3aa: CASRPPGLRGGYTF

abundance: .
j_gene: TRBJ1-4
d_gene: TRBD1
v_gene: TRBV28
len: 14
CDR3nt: TGTGCCGTCCAAAGGTTACAGGGGAATGAAAAACTGTTTTTT
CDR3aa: CAVQRLQGNEKLFF

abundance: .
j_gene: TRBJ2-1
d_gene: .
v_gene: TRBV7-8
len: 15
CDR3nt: TGTGCCAGCAGCCCCGGAGGGGCACGGGACAATGAGCAGTTCTTC
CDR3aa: CASSPGGARDNEQFF

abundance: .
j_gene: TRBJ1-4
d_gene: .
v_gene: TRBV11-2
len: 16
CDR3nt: TGTGCCAGCAGCTCGAGTCGGGTCCCTGCCGGGGAAAAACTGTTTTTT
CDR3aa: CASSSSRVPAGEKLFF

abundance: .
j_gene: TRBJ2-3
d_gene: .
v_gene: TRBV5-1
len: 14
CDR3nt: TGCGCCAGCAGCCCACTAGGATCAACAGATACGCAGTATTTT
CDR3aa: CASSPLGSTDTQYF

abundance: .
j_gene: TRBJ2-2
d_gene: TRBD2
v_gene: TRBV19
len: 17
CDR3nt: TGTGCCAGTAGTATAGTCCCCCTAGCGGGAGTTACCGGGGAGCTGTTTTTT
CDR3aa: CASSIVPLAGVTGELFF

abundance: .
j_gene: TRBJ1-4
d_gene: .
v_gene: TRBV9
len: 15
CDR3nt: TGTGCCAGCAGCCTGGGGGGGTCCACTAATGAAAAACTGTTTTTT
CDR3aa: CASSLGGSTNEKLFF

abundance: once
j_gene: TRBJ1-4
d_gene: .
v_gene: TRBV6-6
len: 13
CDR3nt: TGTGCCAGCAGTCGGCAGGCCAATGAAAAACTGTTTTTT
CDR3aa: CASSRQANEKLFF

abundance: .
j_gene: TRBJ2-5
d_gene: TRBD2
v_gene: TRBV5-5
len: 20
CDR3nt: TGTGCCAGCAGCCGGGCCTTTTCGTTAGCGACTAGCGGGAATCAAGAGACCCAGTACTTC
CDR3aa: CASSRAFSLATSGNQETQYF

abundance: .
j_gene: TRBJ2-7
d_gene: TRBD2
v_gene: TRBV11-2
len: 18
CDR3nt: TGTGCCAGCAGCTTTTTGGGTGGGAGCGGGGGTGTGACTTACGAGCAGTACTTC
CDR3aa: CASSFLGGSGGVTYEQYF

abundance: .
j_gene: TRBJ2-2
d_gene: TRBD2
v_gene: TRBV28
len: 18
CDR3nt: TGTGCCAGCAGTGGTCGTGGGGGGAGGGGAGTGACCACCGGGGAGCTGTTTTTT
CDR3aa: CASSGRGGRGVTTGELFF

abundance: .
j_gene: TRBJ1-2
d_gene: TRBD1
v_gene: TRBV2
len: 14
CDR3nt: TGTGCCAGCAGTCATCTGACAGGGAACTATGGCTACACCTTC
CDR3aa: CASSHLTGNYGYTF

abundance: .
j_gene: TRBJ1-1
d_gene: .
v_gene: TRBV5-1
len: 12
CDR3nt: TGCGCCAGCAGCCGCTATAACACTGAAGCTTTCTTT
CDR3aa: CASSRYNTEAFF

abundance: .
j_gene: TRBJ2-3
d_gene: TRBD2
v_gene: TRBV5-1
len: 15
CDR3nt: TGCGCCAGCAGCTTGGGCGCGGGAGCAAGGGATACGCAGTATTTT
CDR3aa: CASSLGAGARDTQYF

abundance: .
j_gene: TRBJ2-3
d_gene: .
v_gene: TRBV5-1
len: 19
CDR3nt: TGCGCCAGCAGCCCAGGCCTTTGGGAGACCTTTAGGAGCACAGATACGCAGTATTTT
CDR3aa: CASSPGLWETFRSTDTQYF

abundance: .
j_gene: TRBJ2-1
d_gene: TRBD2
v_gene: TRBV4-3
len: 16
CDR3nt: TGCGCCAGCAGCCAAGATAGGCGCGGGAGGGGGTCCGAGCAGTTCTTC
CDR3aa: CASSQDRRGRGSEQFF

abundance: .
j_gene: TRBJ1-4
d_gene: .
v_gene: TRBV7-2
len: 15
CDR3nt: TGTGCCAGCAGCTTCAGCCCGTCTGGGAGTGAAAAACTGTTTTTT
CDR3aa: CASSFSPSGSEKLFF

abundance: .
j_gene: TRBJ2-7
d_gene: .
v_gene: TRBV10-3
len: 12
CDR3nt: TGTGCCATCAGCCTGCAGGGGTACGAGCAGTACTTC
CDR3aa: CAISLQGYEQYF

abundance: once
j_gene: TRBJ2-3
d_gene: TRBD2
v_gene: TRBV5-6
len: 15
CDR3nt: TGTGCCAGCAGCTTGAGTGGGAGGGTCGGAGATACGCAGTATTTT
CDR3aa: CASSLSGRVGDTQYF

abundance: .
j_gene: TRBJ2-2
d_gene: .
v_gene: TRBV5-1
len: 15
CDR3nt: TGCGCCAGCAGCTTGGACGGGATGAACACCGGGGAGCTGTTTTTT
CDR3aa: CASSLDGMNTGELFF

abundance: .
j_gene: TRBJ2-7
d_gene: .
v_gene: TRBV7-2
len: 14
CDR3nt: TGTGCCAGCAGCTTAAAGTTTAGCTCCTACGAGCAGTACTTC
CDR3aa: CASSLKFSSYEQYF

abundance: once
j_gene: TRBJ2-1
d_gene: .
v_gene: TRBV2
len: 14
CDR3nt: TGTGCCAGCAGTGAGGCAGGATCCTACAATGAGCAGTTCTTC
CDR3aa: CASSEAGSYNEQFF

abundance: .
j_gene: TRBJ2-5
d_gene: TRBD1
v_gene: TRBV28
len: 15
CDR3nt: TGTGCCAGCAGTCCAGGACAGGGGGCAGGAGAGACCCAGTACTTC
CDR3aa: CASSPGQGAGETQYF

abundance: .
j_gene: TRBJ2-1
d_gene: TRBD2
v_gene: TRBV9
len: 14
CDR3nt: TGTGCCAGCAGTGTAGCGGGAGGGGTGACGGAGCAGTTCTTC
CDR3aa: CASSVAGGVTEQFF

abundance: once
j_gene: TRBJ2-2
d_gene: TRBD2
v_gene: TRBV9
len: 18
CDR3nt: TGTGCCAGCAGCCCCGAGAGAAGGGACTACCTGAACACCGGGGAGCTGTTTTTT
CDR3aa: CASSPERRDYLNTGELFF

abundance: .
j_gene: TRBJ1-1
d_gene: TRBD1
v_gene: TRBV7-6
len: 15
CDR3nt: TGTGCCAGCAGCGGCTTACAGGGGGGGAACACTGAAGCTTTCTTT
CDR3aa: CASSGLQGGNTEAFF

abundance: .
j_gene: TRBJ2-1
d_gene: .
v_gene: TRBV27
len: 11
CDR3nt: TGTGCCAGCAGTCTTCGGAATGAGCAGTTCTTC
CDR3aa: CASSLRNEQFF

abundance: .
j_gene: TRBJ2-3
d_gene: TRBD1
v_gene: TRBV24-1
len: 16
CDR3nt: TGTGCCACCAGTGATTTGAGCGGGACAGGGACAGATACGCAGTATTTT
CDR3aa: CATSDLSGTGTDTQYF

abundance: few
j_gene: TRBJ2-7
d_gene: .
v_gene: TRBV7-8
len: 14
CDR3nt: TGTGCCAGCAGCTTAGGTAGTCCAACCTACGAGCAGTACTTC
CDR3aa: CASSLGSPTYEQYF

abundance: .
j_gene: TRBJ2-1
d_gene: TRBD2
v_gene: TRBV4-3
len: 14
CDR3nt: TGCGCCAGCAGCCATTCCGGGACTAGCAATGAGCAGTTCTTC
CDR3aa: CASSHSGTSNEQFF

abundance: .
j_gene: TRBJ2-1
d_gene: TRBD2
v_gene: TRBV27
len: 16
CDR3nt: TGTGCCAGCAGTCCCTGGGGTAGCGGGGGGTACAATGAGCAGTTCTTC
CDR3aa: CASSPWGSGGYNEQFF

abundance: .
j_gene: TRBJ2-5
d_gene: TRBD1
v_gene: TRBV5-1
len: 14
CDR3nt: TGCGCCAGCAGCTCGGGACAGGGGCAAGAGACCCAGTACTTC
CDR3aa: CASSSGQGQETQYF

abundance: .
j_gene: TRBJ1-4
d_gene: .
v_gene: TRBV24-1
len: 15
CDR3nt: TGTGCCACCAGATCGGGGGTGGGAACTAATGAAAAACTGTTTTTT
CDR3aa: CATRSGVGTNEKLFF

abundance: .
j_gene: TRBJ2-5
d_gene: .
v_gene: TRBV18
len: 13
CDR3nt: TGTGCCAGCTCACCGGGGCAGCAAGAGACCCAGTACTTC
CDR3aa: CASSPGQQETQYF

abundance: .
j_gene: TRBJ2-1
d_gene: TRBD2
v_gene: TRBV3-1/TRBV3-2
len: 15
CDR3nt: TGTGCCAGCAGCCCACGGGAGGGGTCCTACAATGAGCAGTTCTTC
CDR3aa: CASSPREGSYNEQFF

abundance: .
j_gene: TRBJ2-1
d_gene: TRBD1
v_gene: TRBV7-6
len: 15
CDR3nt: TGTGCCAGCAGCTTTGATGCGACAGGGTATTATGAGCAGTTCTTC
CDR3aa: CASSFDATGYYEQFF

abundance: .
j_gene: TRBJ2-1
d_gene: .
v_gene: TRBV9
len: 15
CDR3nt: TGTGCCAGCAGCTCACAAACCTTACTAGACAATGAGCAGTTCTTC
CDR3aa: CASSSQTLLDNEQFF

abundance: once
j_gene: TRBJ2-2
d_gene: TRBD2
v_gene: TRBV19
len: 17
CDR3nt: TGTGCCAGTAGCCCAGGGGGGCTAGCGGGAGTCACCGGGGAGCTGTTTTTT
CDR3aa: CASSPGGLAGVTGELFF

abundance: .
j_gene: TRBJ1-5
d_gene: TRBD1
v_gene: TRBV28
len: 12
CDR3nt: TGTGCCAGCAGTGACAGGGGACAGCCCCAGCATTTT
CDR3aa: CASSDRGQPQHF

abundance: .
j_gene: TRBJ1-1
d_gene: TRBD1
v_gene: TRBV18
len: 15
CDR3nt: TGTGCCAGCTCACCAGGTACAGGGGGCATCACTGAAGCTTTCTTT
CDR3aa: CASSPGTGGITEAFF

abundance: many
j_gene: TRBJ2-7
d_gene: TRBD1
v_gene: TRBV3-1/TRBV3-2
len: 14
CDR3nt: TGTGCCAGCAGCCGTGACAGGGGGAAAACGGAGCAGTACTTC
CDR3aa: CASSRDRGKTEQYF

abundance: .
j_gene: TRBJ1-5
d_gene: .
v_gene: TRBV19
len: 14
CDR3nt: TGTGCCAGTAGCGATGGGGGGGCTGGCCAGCCCCAGCATTTT
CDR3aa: CASSDGGAGQPQHF

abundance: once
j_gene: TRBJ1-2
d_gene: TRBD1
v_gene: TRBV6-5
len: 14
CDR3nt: TGTGCCAGCAGTTATCAGCGACAGGGGAGAGGCTACACCTTC
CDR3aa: CASSYQRQGRGYTF